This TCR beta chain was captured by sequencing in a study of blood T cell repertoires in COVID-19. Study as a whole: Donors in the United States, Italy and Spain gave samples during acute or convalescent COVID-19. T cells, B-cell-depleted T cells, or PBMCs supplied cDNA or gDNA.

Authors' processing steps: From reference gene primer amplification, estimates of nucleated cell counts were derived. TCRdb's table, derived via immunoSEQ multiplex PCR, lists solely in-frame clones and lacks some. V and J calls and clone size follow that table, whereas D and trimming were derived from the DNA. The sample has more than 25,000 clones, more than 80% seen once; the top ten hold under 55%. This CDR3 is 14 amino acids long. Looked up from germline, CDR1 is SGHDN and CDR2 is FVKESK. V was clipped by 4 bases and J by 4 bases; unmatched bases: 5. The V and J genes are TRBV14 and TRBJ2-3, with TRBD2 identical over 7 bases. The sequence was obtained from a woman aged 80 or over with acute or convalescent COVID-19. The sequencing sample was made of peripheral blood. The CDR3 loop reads CASSRTGGADTQYF. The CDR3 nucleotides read TGTGCCAGCAGCCGGACGGGAGGCGCAGATACGCAGTATTTT.